A single sample is the source of the 5 T cell receptor beta chains below, sequenced in a study of response to subunit inactivated influenza vaccine. From the RT-PCR reads, TCRdb called clonotypes with MiXCR, one entry per CDR3 protein. The repertoire holds roughly 570,000 distinct CDR3 sequences, with about 15% as singletons. Sequences were derived from PBMCs from blood, sampled approximately 13 days after vaccination. The receptors here all came from a man in his fifties who received an inactivated influenza vaccine.

This chain uses TRBV5-5 with TRBJ1-2; D is perhaps TRBD1 (5 bases). The length of the CDR3 is 13 residues. Germline CDR1 SGHKS, CDR2 YYEKEE (reference sequence). V lost 2 bases to trimming and J lost 3 bases, with 8 bases between them. The CDR3 sequence is CASSLRTHYGYTF. CDR3 DNA sequence: TGTGCCAGCAGCTTAAGGACACACTATGGCTACACCTTC.

This clonotype has more than one count but fewer than ten. This chain uses TRBV9 with TRBJ1-2; D is uncertain. V dropped 0 bases and J dropped 4 bases, with 16 bases sitting between them. The length of the CDR3 is 16 residues. CDR1 and CDR2 (germline): SGDLS, YYNGEE. The CDR3 sequence: CASSVVSGVDTYGYTF. The CDR3, as DNA: TGTGCCAGCAGCGTAGTATCAGGAGTTGATACCTATGGCTACACCTTC.

This clonotype was counted between two and nine times. The V and J genes are TRBV12-3 or TRBV12-4 and TRBJ2-7; maybe TRBD1 (5 bases). V was shortened by 7 bases and J by 5 bases, with 15 bases between the two germline ends. The CDR3 contains 13 residues. CDR3 in amino acids: CASTQSWGDEQYF. For the CDR3, the DNA is TGTGCCAGCACCCAGAGCTGGGGCGACGAGCAGTACTTC.

The chain recombines TRBV4-3 with TRBJ2-1; 13 bases are a match to TRBD2. CDR1 is LGHNA and CDR2 is YSLEER in the germline V gene. The V segment lost 0 bases and the J segment 5 bases; nucleotides outside the gene matches: 4. This CDR3 comprises 17 residues. CDR3 residues: CASSQEGGTSGDNEQFF. The CDR3 region has the DNA TGCGCCAGCAGCCAAGAAGGCGGGACTAGCGGGGACAATGAGCAGTTCTTC.

This clonotype came up a few times. The chain uses TRBV20-1 and TRBJ1-5; 8 bases are shared with TRBD1. Germline CDR1 and CDR2: DFQATT and SNEGSKA (reference sequence). With V trimmed by 5 bases and J by 2 bases, 8 bases remained unmatched. This CDR3 has 15 residues. The CDR3 DNA sequence: TGCAGTGCTGCACCCGGGACAGGAGGCAATCAGCCCCAGCATTTT. This encodes CSAAPGTGGNQPQHF.